These 24 T cell receptor beta chains share one sample of origin, sequenced in a study of glioma-infiltrating T cells. Amplification of TCR alpha and beta CDR3 regions from RNA used iRepertoire nested multiplex PCR. TCRdb re-called the multiplex PCR reads through MiXCR, storing one row per CDR3 protein. This repertoire shows 95,000 to 110,000 distinct CDR3 sequences, 25% to 35% found once; its top ten account for 44%. The sample taken for sequencing was glioma tissue, nonneoplastic brain tissue, or PBMCs (not recorded which). The receptor set was obtained from a human donor with low-grade glioma or glioblastoma, undergoing nonglioma brain surgery, or in good health (not recorded which).

This clonotype was seen ten or more times. The chain uses TRBV7-6 and TRBJ1-5, with 7 positions matching TRBD1. Germline V lookup: CDR1 SGHVS, CDR2 FNYEAQ. The CDR3 sequence is 15 residues long. V was pared by 1 base and J by 4 bases, with 4 bases of the junction left unmatched. The CDR3 region has the DNA TGTGCCAGCAGCTTAGGAGGGACAGCTAATCAGCCCCAGCATTTT. Translating gives CASSLGGTANQPQHF. Using reference TRBV7-6 and TRBJ1-5 for the parts outside the CDR3, the full variable domain is GAGVSQSPRYKVTKRGQDVALRCDPISGHVSLYWYRQALGQGPEFLTYFNYEAQQDKSGLPNDRFSAERPEGSISTLTIQRTEQRDSAMYRCASSLGGTANQPQHFGDGTRLSIL.

The rearrangement uses TRBV5-1 and TRBJ2-7, with 10 bases identical to TRBD1. The CDR3 extends over 13 amino acids. Trimming at V came to 4 bases and at J to 7 bases, leaving 5 bases not matched to a gene. Germline V lookup: CDR1 SGHRS, CDR2 YFSETQ. The CDR3 DNA reads TGCGCCAGCAGCACCGGGACAGGGGAGGAGCAGTACTTC. This encodes CASSTGTGEEQYF.

The table lists this clonotype with many counts. The J gene is TRBJ2-7, the V gene TRBV7-2, with TRBD2 matching 11 bases. Per the germline V gene, CDR1 is SGHTA and CDR2 is FQGNSA. There are 14 residues in the CDR3. Unmatched junction bases numbered 4, after V lost 5 bases and J lost 4 bases. CDR3 region: CASSPSSGGYEQYF. CDR3 nucleotides: TGTGCCAGCAGCCCGTCTAGCGGGGGGTACGAGCAGTACTTC.

Ten or more counts support this clonotype. The gene calls are TRBV6-4 and TRBJ2-3; D uncertain. Germline CDR1 is MRHNA and CDR2 is SNTAGT. The CDR3 length is 14 residues. V lost 3 bases, J lost 5 bases, and 12 bases lay in between. CDR3 loop: CASSERLRRDTQYF. The CDR3 nucleotides read TGTGCCAGCAGTGAACGTCTGAGAAGAGATACGCAGTATTTT.

This clonotype appeared many times. V gene TRBV4-3 combines with J gene TRBJ2-3; 9 bases fit TRBD1. The germline gives CDR1 LGHNA, CDR2 YSLEER. V was clipped by 1 base and J by 8 bases; unmatched bases: 4. The CDR3 sequence is 14 residues long. In DNA, the CDR3 is TGCGCCAGCAGCCAAGGGGACAGGGTTATTACGCAGTATTTT. This gives the protein CASSQGDRVITQYF.

This clonotype was observed a handful of times. The chain recombines TRBV7-6 with TRBJ1-1, with 10 bases that match TRBD1. Germline CDR1 SGHVS, CDR2 FNYEAQ. The CDR3 is 13 residues long. With 5 bases clipped from V and 7 bases from J, the junction kept 4 bases outside the gene matches. CDR3 in DNA: TGTGCCAGCAGCGTTGGACAGGGGGTTGAAGCTTTCTTT. This codes for CASSVGQGVEAFF.

Many counts were recorded for this clonotype. The V call is TRBV6-1, the J call TRBJ2-7; D tentatively reads TRBD1 or TRBD2 (5 bases each). CDR1 is MNHNS, CDR2 SASEGT, per germline. Trimming took 8 bases from V and 2 from J, leaving 16 bases between them. The length of the CDR3 is 14 residues. CDR3 coding DNA: TGTGCCAGCCGGCTGGGGACGGGCGCCTACGAGCAGTACTTC. Its translation: CASRLGTGAYEQYF.

This clonotype showed up just a few times. The chain uses TRBV5-1 and TRBJ1-1; TRBD1 aligns across 7 bases. Trimming removed 0 bases from V and 5 bases from J; junction bases left unmatched: 10. This CDR3 has 16 amino acids. Per germline, CDR1 SGHRS and CDR2 YFSETQ. The CDR3 nucleotides are TGCGCCAGCAGCTTGGCGAGGCAGGGGGGAAAAACTGAAGCTTTCTTT. This gives the protein CASSLARQGGKTEAFF.

This clonotype was counted at least ten times. This chain uses TRBV4-3 with TRBJ2-7, with 11 bases lining up with TRBD2. The CDR3 has 16 residues. Per germline, CDR1 LGHNA and CDR2 YSLEER. The junction had 4 bases not matched to a gene; V was cut back by 0 bases and J by 3 bases. CDR3 DNA sequence: TGCGCCAGCAGCCAAGATCACGGGACTAGCGGCTACGAGCAGTACTTC. The encoded protein is CASSQDHGTSGYEQYF.

There are many counts of this clonotype. This chain links TRBV20-1 with TRBJ1-1, with unresolved D. The germline gives CDR1 DFQATT, CDR2 SNEGSKA (reference sequence). V shed 3 bases and J shed 1 base, with 9 bases lying between them. CDR3 length: 13 residues. The CDR3 DNA sequence: TGCAGTGCTAGTAAAGGCGGGAACACTGAAGCTTTCTTT. Residues: CSASKGGNTEAFF.

This clonotype was detected a few times. CDR3 loop: CASSTIGTAFYTEAFF. The CDR3 nucleotides read TGTGCCAGTAGTACCATCGGGACAGCGTTTTACACTGAAGCTTTCTTT. This rearrangement joins TRBV19 to TRBJ1-1; 7 bases agree with TRBD1. Trimming removed 4 bases from V and 3 bases from J; junction bases left unmatched: 11. From germline, CDR1 is LNHDA and CDR2 SQIVND (reference sequence). CDR3 length: 16 residues.

Concerning this clonotype: Germline and junction disagree at one end, which may indicate a read error. The DNA for the CDR3 is TGTGCCAGCATCCAAGAGTACGGGACCAGCGGCCTTGGGACCCAGTACTTC. It encodes CASIQEYGTSGLGTQYF. The gene calls are TRBV3-1 and TRBJ2-5, with D tentatively TRBD1 or TRBD2 (5 bases each). There are 17 residues in the CDR3. Germline V lookup: CDR1 LGHDT, CDR2 YNNKEL (reference sequence).

This clonotype was observed at least ten times. The chain's CDR3 is CATSDSGDTQYF. In nucleotides, the CDR3 is TGTGCCACCAGTGACTCGGGAGATACGCAGTATTTT. The rearrangement links TRBV24-1 to TRBJ2-3, with no clear D. CDR1 is KGHDR, CDR2 SFDVKD, per germline. Trimming left V 4 bases short and J 5 bases short, with 6 bases between. CDR3 length equals 12 residues.

On this clonotype itself: It may be a read error: a sequence one base away is much more abundant. This chain connects TRBV7-2 to TRBJ1-1; 7 bases agree with TRBD1. The CDR3 contains 17 residues. Germline values: CDR1 SGHTA, CDR2 FQGNSA. After removal of 6 bases from V and 1 base from J, the junction contained 14 bases not matched to a gene. The CDR3 reads CASSLPQGELGNTEAFF. The CDR3 coding sequence is TGTGCCAGCAGTCTACCCCAGGGGGAGTTGGGGAACACTGAAGCTTTCTTT.

In its sample, this clonotype was seen many times. The chain couples TRBV7-9 to TRBJ1-1; TRBD1 might be the D (5 bases). Germline V gives CDR1 SEHNR, CDR2 FQNEAQ (reference sequence). This CDR3 is 12 amino acids long. Trimming removed 4 bases from V and 7 bases from J, with 10 bases in between. The DNA of the CDR3 is TGTGCCAGCAGCTCGACAGCAGGTGAAGCTTTCTTT. It translates to CASSSTAGEAFF.

The chain couples TRBV29-1 to TRBJ2-7; the D gene could be TRBD1 or TRBD2 (6 bases each). Trimming stripped 8 bases from V and 12 bases from J, with 20 bases between. The CDR3 covers 11 residues. Germline CDR1 reads SQVTM; CDR2 reads ANQGSEA. CDR3 loop: CSTTDSRGMYF. The DNA for the CDR3 is TGCAGCACGACGGACAGTCGGGGGATGTACTTC.

This clonotype was recorded at least ten times. This sequence joins TRBV29-1 and TRBJ1-2; 7 nucleotides line up with TRBD1. From germline, CDR1 is SQVTM and CDR2 ANQGSEA. The CDR3 covers 13 residues. V shed 2 bases, J shed 8 bases, and the junction held 8 bases outside the gene matches. The CDR3 nucleotides are TGCAGCGTTGAACGACAGGGATGGAGCGGCTACACCTTC. This translates into CSVERQGWSGYTF.

This clonotype was counted between two and nine times. A read error is possible here, since a much larger clone lies one base away. The chain has TRBV20-1 and TRBJ1-1; no clear D. Germline values: CDR1 DFQATT, CDR2 SNEGSKA (reference sequence). This CDR3 contains 13 residues. For the CDR3, the DNA is TGCAGTGCTAGACGGCAGTCGAACACTGAAGCTTTATTT. Translation gives CSARRQSNTEALF.

CDR3: CASSSKGQLTEAFF. The CDR3 region has the DNA TGTGCCAGCAGCTCGAAGGGACAGCTAACTGAAGCTTTCTTT. The chain couples TRBV5-6 to TRBJ1-1, with 7 bases that match TRBD1. Germline V gives CDR1 SGHDT, CDR2 YYEEEE. The CDR3 is 14 amino acids. V lost 3 bases and J lost 5; bases outside the gene matches: 7.

This clonotype has ten or more counts. V gene TRBV10-2 combines with J gene TRBJ1-6; no reliable D call. The CDR3 is made up of 14 amino acids. Trimming removed 3 bases at V and 0 bases at J, with 3 bases between. CDR1 WSHSY and CDR2 SAAADI come from the germline V gene. CDR3 sequence: CASSDRSYNSPLHF. As DNA, the CDR3 is TGCGCCAGCAGTGATCGCTCCTATAATTCACCCCTCCACTTT.

This clonotype was counted at least ten times. The rearrangement links TRBV24-1 to TRBJ2-3, with D possibly matching TRBD2 (5 bases). This CDR3 has 14 residues. The germline V and J ends were trimmed by 3 bases and 3 bases, with 9 bases remaining between them. Germline CDR1 and CDR2: KGHDR and SFDVKD. The CDR3 sequence: CATSDKTTTDTQYF. DNA for the CDR3: TGTGCCACCAGTGATAAGACTACGACAGATACGCAGTATTTT.

Ten or more counts support this clonotype. This rearrangement joins TRBV27 to TRBJ2-1, with no clear D. The V gene lost 5 bases and the J gene lost 3 bases, with 5 bases spanning the gap. Germline V CDR1 and CDR2: MNHEY, SMNVEV (reference sequence). The CDR3 covers 12 residues. The CDR3 loop reads CASSPNYNEQFF. CDR3 sequence (DNA): TGTGCCAGCAGTCCGAACTACAATGAGCAGTTCTTC.

In its sample, this clonotype was seen many times. The chain has TRBV6-2 or TRBV6-3 and TRBJ2-1; 11 nucleotides match TRBD2. The V gene end was trimmed by 0 bases and the J gene end by 3 bases; junction bases not matched to a gene: 4. CDR3 size: 17 residues. Germline V gene data show CDR1 as MNHEY and CDR2 as SVGEGT. In nucleotides, the CDR3 is TGTGCCAGCAGTTACTCGATAGCGGGGGGGGGCTACAATGAGCAGTTCTTC. As protein: CASSYSIAGGGYNEQFF.

The chain combines TRBV28 with TRBJ2-1; TRBD1 matches at 9 bases. Unmatched junction bases numbered 23, after V lost 5 bases and J lost 0 bases. Germline V gene sequence: CDR1 MDHEN, CDR2 SYDVKM. This CDR3 comprises 22 residues. The CDR3 bases are TGTGCCAGCAGTATAGGGACAGGGCGTCTCGAATGGACTATGAGCTCCTACAATGAGCAGTTCTTC. As protein: CASSIGTGRLEWTMSSYNEQFF.